Reported below is one T cell receptor (beta chain). The antigen is unknown. V lost 5 bases, J lost 5 bases, and 15 bases lay in between. From germline, CDR1 is SNHLY and CDR2 FYNNEI. This CDR3 is 14 amino acids long. The data were taken from a study of OX40 agonist ivuxolimab in advanced cancers. Points from the study as a whole: The study observed clonal expansion of CD4+ and CD8+ blood T cells by week 6 at 0.1 to 3.0 mg/kg.

Using immunoSEQ multiplex PCR, the repertoire was profiled, and TCRdb retains in-frame clones only, with some absent. Seen here are 50,000 to 70,000 clones, around 87% observed once, and the top ten hold more than 9.5%. The chain combines TRBV2 with TRBJ1-1; D is unclear. The receptor's source is an adult with an advanced solid tumor such as melanoma, head and neck, liver or kidney cancer. Sequencing was performed on CD4+ or CD8+ T cells sorted from blood, taken in a trial of the OX40 agonist ivuxolimab. CDR3 loop: CASSLSYGGTEAFF. The CDR3 DNA follows: TGTGCCAGCAGTTTGTCTTATGGCGGGACTGAAGCTTTCTTT.